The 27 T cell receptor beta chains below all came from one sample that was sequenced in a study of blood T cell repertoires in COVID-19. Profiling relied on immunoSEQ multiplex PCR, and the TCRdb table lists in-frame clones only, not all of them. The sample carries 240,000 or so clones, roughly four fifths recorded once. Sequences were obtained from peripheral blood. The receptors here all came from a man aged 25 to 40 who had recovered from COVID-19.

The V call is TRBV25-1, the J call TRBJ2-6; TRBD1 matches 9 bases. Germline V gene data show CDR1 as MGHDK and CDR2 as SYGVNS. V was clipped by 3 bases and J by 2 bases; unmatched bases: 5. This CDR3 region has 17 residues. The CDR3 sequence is CASSDRTGAAGANVLTF. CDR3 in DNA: TGTGCCAGCAGTGACCGGACAGGGGCGGCTGGGGCCAACGTCCTGACTTTC.

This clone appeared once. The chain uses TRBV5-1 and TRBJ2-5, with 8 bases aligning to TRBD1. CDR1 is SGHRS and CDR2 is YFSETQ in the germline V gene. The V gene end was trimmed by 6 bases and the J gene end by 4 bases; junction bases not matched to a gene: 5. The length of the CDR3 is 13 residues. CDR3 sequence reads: CASTRTGPETQYF. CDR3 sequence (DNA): TGCGCCAGCACACGGACAGGGCCAGAGACCCAGTACTTC.

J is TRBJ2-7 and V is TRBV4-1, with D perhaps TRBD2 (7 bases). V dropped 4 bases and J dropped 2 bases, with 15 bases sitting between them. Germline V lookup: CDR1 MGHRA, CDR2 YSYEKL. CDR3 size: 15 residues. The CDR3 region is CASSRQRGGAYEQYF. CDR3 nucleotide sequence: TGCGCCAGCAGCCGGCAGAGGGGGGGCGCCTACGAGCAGTACTTC.

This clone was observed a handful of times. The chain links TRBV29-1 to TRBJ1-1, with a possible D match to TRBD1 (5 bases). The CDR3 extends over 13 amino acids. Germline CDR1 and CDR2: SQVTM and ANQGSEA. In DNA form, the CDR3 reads TGCACCGTACGGGGGATGATGAACACTGAAGCTTTCTTT. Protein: CTVRGMMNTEAFF.

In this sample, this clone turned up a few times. Here the CDR3 DNA reads TGTGCCAGCAGTCACGGGCAGGGTGGCGCTGAAGCTTTCTTT. Its translation: CASSHGQGGAEAFF. This chain joins TRBV6-6 and TRBJ1-1, with D maybe TRBD1 (5 bases). Deletions cut 5 bases from V and 6 bases from J, with 16 bases between. CDR3 length: 14 amino acids. Germline values: CDR1 MNHNY, CDR2 SVGAGI (reference sequence).

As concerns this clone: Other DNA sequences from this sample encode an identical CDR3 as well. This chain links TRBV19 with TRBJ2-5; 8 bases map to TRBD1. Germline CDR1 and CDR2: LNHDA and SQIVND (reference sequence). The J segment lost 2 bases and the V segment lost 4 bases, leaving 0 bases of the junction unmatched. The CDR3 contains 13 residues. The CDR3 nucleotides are TGTGCCAGTAGTAGGGACAGGCAAGAGACCCAGTACTTC. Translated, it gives CASSRDRQETQYF.

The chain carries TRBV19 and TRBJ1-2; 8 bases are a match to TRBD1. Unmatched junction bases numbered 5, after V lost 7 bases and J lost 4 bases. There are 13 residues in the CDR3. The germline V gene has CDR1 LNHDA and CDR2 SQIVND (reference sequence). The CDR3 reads CASKQQGVYGYTF. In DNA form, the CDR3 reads TGTGCCAGTAAACAACAGGGGGTCTATGGCTACACCTTC.

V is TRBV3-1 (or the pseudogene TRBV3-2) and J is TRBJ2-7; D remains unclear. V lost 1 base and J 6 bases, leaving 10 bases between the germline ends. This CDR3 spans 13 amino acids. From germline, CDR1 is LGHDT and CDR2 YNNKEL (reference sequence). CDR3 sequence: CASSQGIGAEQYF. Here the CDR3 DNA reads TGTGCCAGCAGCCAAGGGATTGGAGCCGAGCAGTACTTC.

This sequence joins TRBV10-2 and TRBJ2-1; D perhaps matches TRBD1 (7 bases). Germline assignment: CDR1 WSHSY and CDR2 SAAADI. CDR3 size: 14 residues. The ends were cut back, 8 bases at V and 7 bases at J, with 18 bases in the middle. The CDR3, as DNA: TGCGCCAGCCGGGAGACAGGGAGTTTTAATGAGCAGTTCTTC. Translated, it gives CASRETGSFNEQFF.

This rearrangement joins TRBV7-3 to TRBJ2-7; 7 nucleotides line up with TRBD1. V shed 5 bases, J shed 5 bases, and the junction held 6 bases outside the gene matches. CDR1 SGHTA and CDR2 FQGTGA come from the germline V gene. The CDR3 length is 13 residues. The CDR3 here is CASSLTGYHEQYF. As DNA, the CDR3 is TGTGCCAGCAGCCTGACAGGGTACCACGAGCAGTACTTC.

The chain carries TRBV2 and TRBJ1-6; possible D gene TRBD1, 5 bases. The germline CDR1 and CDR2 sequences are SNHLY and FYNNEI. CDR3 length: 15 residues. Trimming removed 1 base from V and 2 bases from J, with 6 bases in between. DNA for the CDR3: TGTGCCAGCAGTGAAGAGGGGACCTATAATTCACCCCTCCACTTT. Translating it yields CASSEEGTYNSPLHF. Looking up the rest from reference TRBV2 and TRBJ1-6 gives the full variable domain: EPEVTQTPSHQVTQMGQEVILRCVPISNHLYFYWYRQILGQKVEFLVSFYNNEISEKSEIFDDQFSVERPDGSNFTLKIRSTKLEDSAMYFCASSEEGTYNSPLHFGNGTRLTVT.

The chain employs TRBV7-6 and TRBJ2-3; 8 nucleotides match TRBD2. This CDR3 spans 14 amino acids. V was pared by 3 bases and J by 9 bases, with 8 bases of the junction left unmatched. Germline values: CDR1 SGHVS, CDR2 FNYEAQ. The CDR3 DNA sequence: TGTGCCAGCAGCTTGACGGGAGGGGTTGCGACGCAGTATTTT. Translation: CASSLTGGVATQYF.

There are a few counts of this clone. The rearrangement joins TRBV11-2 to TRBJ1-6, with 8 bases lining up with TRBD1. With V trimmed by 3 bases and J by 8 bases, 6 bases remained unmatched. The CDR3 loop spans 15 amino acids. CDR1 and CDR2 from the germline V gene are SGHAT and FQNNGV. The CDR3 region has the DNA TGTGCCAGCAGCTTGGACAGGGTCGGGCATTCACCCCTCCACTTT. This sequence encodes CASSLDRVGHSPLHF.

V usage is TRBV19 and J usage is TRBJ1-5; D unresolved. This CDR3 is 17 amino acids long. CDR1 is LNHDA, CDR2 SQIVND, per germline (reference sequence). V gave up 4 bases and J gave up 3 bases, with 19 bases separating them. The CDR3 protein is CASSTYLSTDLNQPQHF. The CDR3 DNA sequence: TGTGCCAGTAGTACCTACTTATCTACAGATCTCAATCAGCCCCAGCATTTT.

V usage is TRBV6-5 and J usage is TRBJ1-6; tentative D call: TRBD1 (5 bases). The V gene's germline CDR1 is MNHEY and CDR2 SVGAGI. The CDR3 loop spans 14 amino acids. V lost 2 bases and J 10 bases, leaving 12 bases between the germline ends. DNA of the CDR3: TGTGCCAGCAGTTACGGGCAGGGAGGCTCACCCCTCCACTTT. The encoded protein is CASSYGQGGSPLHF.

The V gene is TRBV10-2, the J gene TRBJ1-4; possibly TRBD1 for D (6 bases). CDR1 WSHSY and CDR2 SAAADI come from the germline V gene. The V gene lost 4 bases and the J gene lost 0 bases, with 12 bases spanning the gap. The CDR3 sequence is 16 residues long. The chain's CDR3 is CASSGRGAATNEKLFF. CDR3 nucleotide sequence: TGCGCCAGCAGTGGGCGGGGGGCGGCAACTAATGAAAAACTGTTTTTT.

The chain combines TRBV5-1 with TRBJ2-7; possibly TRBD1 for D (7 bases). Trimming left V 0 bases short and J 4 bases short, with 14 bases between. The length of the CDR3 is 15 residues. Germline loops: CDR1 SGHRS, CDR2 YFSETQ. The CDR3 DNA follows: TGCGCCAGCAGCTTGGAGGCAGGGGGGCTGTACGAGCAGTACTTC. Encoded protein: CASSLEAGGLYEQYF.

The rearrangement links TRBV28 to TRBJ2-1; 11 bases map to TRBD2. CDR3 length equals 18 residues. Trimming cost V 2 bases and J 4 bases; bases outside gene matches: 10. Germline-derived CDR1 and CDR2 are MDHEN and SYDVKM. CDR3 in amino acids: CASSLNRFSGGAYNEQFF. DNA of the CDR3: TGTGCCAGCAGTTTAAATCGGTTTAGCGGGGGGGCATACAATGAGCAGTTCTTC.

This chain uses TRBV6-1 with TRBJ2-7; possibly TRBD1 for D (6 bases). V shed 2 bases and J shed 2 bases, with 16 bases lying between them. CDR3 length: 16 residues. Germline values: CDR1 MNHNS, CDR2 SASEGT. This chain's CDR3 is CASSEHGRGIAYEQYF. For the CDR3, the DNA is TGTGCCAGCAGTGAACATGGCAGGGGAATTGCCTACGAGCAGTACTTC.

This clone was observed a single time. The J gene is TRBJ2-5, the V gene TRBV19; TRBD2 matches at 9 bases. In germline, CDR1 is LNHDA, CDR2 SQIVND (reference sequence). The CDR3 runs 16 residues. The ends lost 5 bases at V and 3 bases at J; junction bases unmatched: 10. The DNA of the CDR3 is TGTGCCAGTAGTGTTATAGTGACTAGCGGAAAAGAGACCCAGTACTTC. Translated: CASSVIVTSGKETQYF. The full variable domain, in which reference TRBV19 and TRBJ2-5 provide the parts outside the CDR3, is DGGITQSPKYLFRKEGQNVTLSCEQNLNHDAMYWYRQDPGQGLRLIYYSQIVNDFQKGDIAEGYSVSREKKESFPLTVTSAQKNPTAFYLCASSVIVTSGKETQYFGPGTRLLVL.

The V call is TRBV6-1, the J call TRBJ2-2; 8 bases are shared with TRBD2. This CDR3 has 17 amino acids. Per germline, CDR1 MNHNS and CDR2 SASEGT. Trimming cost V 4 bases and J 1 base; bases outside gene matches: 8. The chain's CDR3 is CASSVTGGPRNTGELFF. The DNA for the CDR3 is TGTGCCAGCAGTGTAACGGGGGGGCCTCGGAACACCGGGGAGCTGTTTTTT.

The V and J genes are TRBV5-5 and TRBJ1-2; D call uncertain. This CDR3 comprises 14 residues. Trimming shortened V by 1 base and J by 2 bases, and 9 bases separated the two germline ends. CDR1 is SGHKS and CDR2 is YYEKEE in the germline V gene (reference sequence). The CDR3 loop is CASSLHSLNYGYTF. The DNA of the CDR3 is TGTGCCAGCAGCTTGCACAGCCTCAACTATGGCTACACCTTC.

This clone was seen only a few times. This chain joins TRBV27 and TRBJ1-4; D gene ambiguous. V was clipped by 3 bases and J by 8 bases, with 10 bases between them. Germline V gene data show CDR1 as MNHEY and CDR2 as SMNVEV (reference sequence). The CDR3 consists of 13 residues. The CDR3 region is CASSFTTGEKLFF. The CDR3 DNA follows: TGTGCCAGCAGTTTTACTACGGGGGAAAAACTGTTTTTT.

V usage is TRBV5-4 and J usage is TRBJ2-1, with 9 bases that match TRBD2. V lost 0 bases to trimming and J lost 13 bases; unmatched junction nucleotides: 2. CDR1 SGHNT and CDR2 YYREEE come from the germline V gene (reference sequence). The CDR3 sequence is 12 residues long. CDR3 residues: CASSLGAGGQFF. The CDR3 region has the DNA TGTGCCAGCAGCTTGGGAGCGGGGGGACAGTTCTTC.

The CDR3 DNA sequence: TGTGCCAGCACCAGGGGGGTGAGGTGGGGCGATACGCAGTATTTT. Translation gives CASTRGVRWGDTQYF. This chain joins TRBV3-1 (or the pseudogene TRBV3-2) and TRBJ2-3; D is perhaps TRBD1 (7 bases). Germline-derived CDR1 and CDR2 are LGHDT and YNNKEL (reference sequence). The germline V and J ends were trimmed by 7 bases and 6 bases, with 20 bases remaining between them. This CDR3 spans 15 amino acids.

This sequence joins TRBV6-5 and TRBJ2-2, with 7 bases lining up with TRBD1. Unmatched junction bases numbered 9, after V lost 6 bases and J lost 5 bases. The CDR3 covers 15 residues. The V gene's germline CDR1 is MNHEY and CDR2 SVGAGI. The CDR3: CASRNRGGMTGELFF. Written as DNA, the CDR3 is TGTGCCAGCAGAAACAGGGGCGGAATGACCGGGGAGCTGTTTTTT.

CDR3 protein: CSASLRAGWTEAFF. The CDR3 coding sequence is TGCAGTGCTAGTCTAAGGGCGGGTTGGACTGAAGCTTTCTTT. The chain carries TRBV20-1 and TRBJ1-1; no clear D. This CDR3 has 14 residues. The germline CDR1 and CDR2 sequences are DFQATT and SNEGSKA (reference sequence). The ends were cut back, 3 bases at V and 5 bases at J, with 16 bases in the middle.